The T cell receptor (beta chain) under discussion was sequenced for a study of T cell repertoires in cytomegalovirus infection. Whole-study context: An indication of both CMV infection and matching HLA type came from public TCR beta signatures.

TCRdb reanalysed the reads using MiXCR and keeps one entry per CDR3 protein. The sample shows some 320,000 distinct CDR3 sequences, 25% to 30% of them seen only once. With regard to this clonotype: Antigen unknown.

The CDR3 runs 14 residues. Germline CDR1 and CDR2: DFQATT and SNEGSKA (reference sequence). Losses at the gene ends were 4 bases for V and 3 bases for J; bases not matched to a gene: 7. Regarding the study as a whole: CMV carriers having the relevant HLA were flagged by cumulative public TCR beta family frequency. The ex vivo response was dominated by HLA-C-restricted CMV-specific TCR beta clonotypes.

V is TRBV20-1 and J is TRBJ2-3; 7 nucleotides align to TRBD2. The source is a human donor in good health (CMV status not recorded). Some clones in this sample may be carry-over from other donors' samples. The material was cultured PBMCs, obtained from culture after CMV antigen stimulation. The CDR3 sequence: CSAKEGGYTDTQYF. CDR3 sequence (DNA): TGCAGTGCTAAGGAGGGAGGGTATACAGATACGCAGTATTTT.